This TCR beta chain originates from a study of early T cells in non-severe SARS-CoV-2 infection. This clonotype was counted at least ten times. TCRdb re-derived calls from the 5' RACE reads in MiXCR, one entry per CDR3 protein. The table lists 25,000 to 35,000 distinct CDR3 sequences, approximately 2.9% of them singletons. Germline V gene sequence: CDR1 MGHRA, CDR2 YSYEKL. V lost 4 bases to trimming and J lost 8 bases, with 11 bases between them. This CDR3 region has 13 residues. The origin of this receptor is an adult who was a healthcare worker with PCR-confirmed SARS-CoV-2 infection or an uninfected control (not recorded which). Sequenced sample: whole blood. The V gene is TRBV4-1, the J gene TRBJ1-4; D remains unclear. The CDR3 loop reads CASSPWAGEKLFF. In nucleotides, the CDR3 is TGCGCCAGCAGCCCTTGGGCCGGGGAAAAACTGTTTTTT.